The rows below give T cell receptor beta chains drawn from one sample of a study of control samples from healthy donors and cancer patients. The assay was immunoSEQ multiplex PCR, and TCRdb's table has in-frame clones only and misses some. The sample comprises roughly 130,000 clones, roughly nine tenths of which are singletons, and roughly 8.7% rests with the top ten. Material: blood. These TCRs come from a woman aged 30 to 39 in good health. Each CDR3 is given with its conserved first and last residue. The D gene is left open where the match is weak. For some rows the clone size is stated as once, few or many, or as a class when expanded; others skip it.

d_call clone_size j_call cdr3_length v_call cdr3_nt cdr3_aa
- - TRBJ2-2 16 TRBV29-1 TGCAGCGTTGAAGATCTGAGGACTTTGAACACCGGGGAGCTGTTTTTT CSVEDLRTLNTGELFF
TRBD1 - TRBJ2-3 15 TRBV11-2 TGTGCCAGCAGCCTAGGGACAGGGTACACAGATACGCAGTATTTT CASSLGTGYTDTQYF
- - TRBJ1-2 15 TRBV30 TGTGCCTGGAACTATGTGACTCGGGCCTTCTATGGCTACACCTTC CAWNYVTRAFYGYTF
- - TRBJ1-1 15 TRBV5-4 TGTGCCAGCAGCCCGGATCCCCAGACTAACACTGAAGCTTTCTTT CASSPDPQTNTEAFF
TRBD1 - TRBJ2-7 14 TRBV7-2 TGTGCCAGCGGAATGGACAGGAGCTCCTACGAGCAGTACTTC CASGMDRSSYEQYF
TRBD2 - TRBJ2-5 17 TRBV3-1/TRBV3-2 TGTGCCAGCAGCCAAGACCCTAACGGGAGGGCCCAAGAGACCCAGTACTTC CASSQDPNGRAQETQYF
TRBD2 - TRBJ2-7 15 TRBV10-3 TGTGCCATCAGTGAGTTAGCGGGAGTGGTTGGCGAGCAGTACTTC CAISELAGVVGEQYF
- - TRBJ1-2 13 TRBV9 TGTGCCAGCAGCGTAGGCGGGGGGCTCGGCTACACCTTC CASSVGGGLGYTF
- - TRBJ2-1 15 TRBV9 TGTGCCAGCAGCAAGGCTGGCAGCCCTTACAATGAGCAGTTCTTC CASSKAGSPYNEQFF
TRBD2 - TRBJ2-1 15 TRBV2 TGTGCCAGCAGTCCGCTAGCGGACCCCTACAATGAGCAGTTCTTC CASSPLADPYNEQFF
- few TRBJ1-3 16 TRBV19 TGTGCCAGTAGTATCGGTGTCGGCCTCTCTGGAAACACCATATATTTT CASSIGVGLSGNTIYF
- - TRBJ1-5 12 TRBV28 TGTGCCAGCAGTTTTAGCAATCAGCCCCAGCATTTT CASSFSNQPQHF
- - TRBJ1-2 14 TRBV28 TGTGCCAGCAGTCCAGATGGACAGTACTATGGCTACACCTTC CASSPDGQYYGYTF
TRBD1 - TRBJ1-1 13 TRBV5-1 TGCGCCAGCAGCGCTGGGACAGGCACTGAAGCTTTCTTT CASSAGTGTEAFF
TRBD2 - TRBJ2-2 16 TRBV28 TGTGCCAGCAGTGAGGGACTAGCGGAAAACACCGGGGAGCTGTTTTTT CASSEGLAENTGELFF
TRBD1 few TRBJ1-1 18 TRBV27 TGTGCCAGCAGTGGGGGTCTCTCGACAGGGTGGCTGAACACTGAAGCTTTCTTT CASSGGLSTGWLNTEAFF
- - TRBJ1-4 16 TRBV18 TGTGCCAGCTCACCACCGTCTGATGGGGTTAATGAAAAACTGTTTTTT CASSPPSDGVNEKLFF
- - TRBJ2-3 15 TRBV5-1 TGCGCCAGCAGCTTAGGAGGGGGCGGCACAGATACGCAGTATTTT CASSLGGGGTDTQYF
- - TRBJ1-2 12 TRBV19 TGTGCCAGTAGCGACAGCTACTATGGCTACACCTTC CASSDSYYGYTF
TRBD1 - TRBJ1-3 17 TRBV6-1 TGTGCCAGCAGTGGGTGGACAGGGGGCGCAGGTGGAAACACCATATATTTT CASSGWTGGAGGNTIYF
TRBD1 few TRBJ2-1 12 TRBV6-2/TRBV6-3 TGTGCCAGCAGCCGACAGGGCAATGAGCAGTTCTTC CASSRQGNEQFF
- - TRBJ2-1 15 TRBV18 TGTGCCAGCTCACCACGGGAGACGGGGTACAATGAGCAGTTCTTC CASSPRETGYNEQFF
- - TRBJ1-1 13 TRBV5-5 TGTGCCAGCAGCTTCGGTGGGAACACTGAAGCTTTCTTT CASSFGGNTEAFF
TRBD2 - TRBJ2-1 18 TRBV4-1 TGCGCCAGCAGCCGAGGGGGGTCGGGACTAGTGACCCACAATGAGCAGTTCTTC CASSRGGSGLVTHNEQFF
- - TRBJ1-3 15 TRBV6-2/TRBV6-3 TGTGCCAGCAGTTTTCGGACAGTCTCTGGAAACACCATATATTTT CASSFRTVSGNTIYF
- - TRBJ1-2 16 TRBV5-4 TGTGCCAGCAGCTTGGGTGTTAGCAGGGTAGGCTATGGCTACACCTTC CASSLGVSRVGYGYTF
- - TRBJ2-1 15 TRBV19 TGTGCCAGTAGTATAGGTCAGCGCTCCTACAATGAGCAGTTCTTC CASSIGQRSYNEQFF
- - TRBJ2-1 14 TRBV7-2 TGTGCCAGCAGCTCCTGGGGAGCGGGCAAGCCGCAGTTCTTC CASSSWGAGKPQFF
- once TRBJ2-3 14 TRBV2 TGTGCCAGCAGTTGGGGTCAGGTCCCAGATACGCAGTATTTT CASSWGQVPDTQYF
- - TRBJ1-5 14 TRBV2 TGTGCCAGCAGTGAGGAACGAGGGGATCAGCCCCAGCATTTT CASSEERGDQPQHF
TRBD2 - TRBJ2-4 15 TRBV29-1 TGCAGCGTTGAAGAGCGGGGGGCAGCCAAAAACATTCAGTACTTC CSVEERGAAKNIQYF
- few TRBJ1-6 14 TRBV6-5 TGTGCCAGCAGTTCTAGCTCCTATAATTCACCCCTCCACTTT CASSSSSYNSPLHF
- - TRBJ2-2 16 TRBV2 TGTGCCAGCAGTGAGAACCGGGACTTTCAGACCGGGGAGCTGTTTTTT CASSENRDFQTGELFF
- - TRBJ1-2 14 TRBV6-1 TGTGCCAGCAGTGAAGCGCTACCCGATTATGGCTACACCTTC CASSEALPDYGYTF
- - TRBJ2-1 11 TRBV2 TGTGCCAGCCGCGAGGGGGTCGAGCAGTTCTTC CASREGVEQFF
- few TRBJ2-7 14 TRBV30 TGTGCCTGGAGCAGGACAGCTAGCTCCTACGAGCAGTACTTC CAWSRTASSYEQYF
- - TRBJ2-7 14 TRBV9 TGTGCCAGCAGCCTGGGCCCCCCTGGTGGGGAGCAGTACTTC CASSLGPPGGEQYF
TRBD2 - TRBJ2-3 15 TRBV5-1 TGCGCCAGCAGCTTGGTAGCGGGCCTCACAGATACGCAGTATTTT CASSLVAGLTDTQYF
- - TRBJ1-4 14 TRBV13 TGTGCCAGCAGCTCCGGGACGGAAAATGAAAAACTGTTTTTT CASSSGTENEKLFF
- - TRBJ2-3 14 TRBV27 TGTGCCAGCAGCGCCCTACTAAGCGCAGATACGCAGTATTTT CASSALLSADTQYF
- once TRBJ2-3 16 TRBV2 TGTGCCAGCAGCGACCTTGCAGCGGGCCAGACAGATACGCAGTATTTT CASSDLAAGQTDTQYF
- - TRBJ2-7 12 TRBV14 TGTGCCAGCAGCCGTACCATTTACGAGCAGTACTTC CASSRTIYEQYF
- - TRBJ2-7 14 TRBV18 TGTGCCAGCTCAACCGGGACTTCGGCCTACGAGCAGTACTTC CASSTGTSAYEQYF
- few TRBJ1-5 15 TRBV5-1 TGCGCCAGCAGCCCGCGGGACGGGGCCGATCAGCCCCAGCATTTT CASSPRDGADQPQHF
- - TRBJ1-3 15 TRBV7-9 TGTGCCAGCAGCTTCGGGACTCCTTCTGGAAACACCATATATTTT CASSFGTPSGNTIYF
- - TRBJ2-3 16 TRBV5-6 TGTGCCAGCAGACGTACAGGGTGGGGTGTCACAGATACGCAGTATTTT CASRRTGWGVTDTQYF
TRBD1 - TRBJ1-1 11 TRBV29-1 TGCAGCGTTGCGACAGGGGGCGAAGCTTTCTTT CSVATGGEAFF
- - TRBJ1-3 17 TRBV21-1 TGTGCCAGCAGCAAAGGAGGATCAGGGCTCTCTGGAAACACCATATATTTT CASSKGGSGLSGNTIYF
- - TRBJ2-2 12 TRBV19 TGTGCCAGTAGTATAAGGAACGGGGAGCTGTTTTTT CASSIRNGELFF
- - TRBJ2-5 15 TRBV5-1 TGCGCCAGCAGCTTGGGCGGTTTTGGGCAAGAGACCCAGTACTTC CASSLGGFGQETQYF
- few TRBJ2-7 14 TRBV5-6 TGTGCCAGCAGCTTGCTTCAGGGAATTTACGAGCAGTACTTC CASSLLQGIYEQYF
- few TRBJ2-2 15 TRBV30 TGTGCCTGGAGTGTGGGACTTGGGGACACCGGGGAGCTGTTTTTT CAWSVGLGDTGELFF
- - TRBJ2-1 18 TRBV12-2 TGTGCAAGTCGCGCGCCCCGTAGGAGTGGCGGCGCTTACAATGAGCAGTTCTTC CASRAPRRSGGAYNEQFF
- - TRBJ1-1 15 TRBV30 TGTGCCTGGAGCCGGTTGACCCCCGCCTACACTGAAGCTTTCTTT CAWSRLTPAYTEAFF
- - TRBJ2-7 12 TRBV5-1 TGCGCCAGCAGCGACAGTGCCTACGAGCAGTACTTC CASSDSAYEQYF
TRBD1 - TRBJ2-2 14 TRBV3-1/TRBV3-2 TGTGCCAGCAGCCAAGGACAGGGGGCCGGGGAGCTGTTTTTT CASSQGQGAGELFF
- - TRBJ2-7 14 TRBV7-2 TGTGCCAGCAGCCAAGTTCACATTTATTACGAGCAGTACTTC CASSQVHIYYEQYF
- - TRBJ1-1 15 TRBV3-1/TRBV3-2 TGTGCCAGCAGTCCTGTGCCAGGGGTAAACACTGAAGCTTTCTTT CASSPVPGVNTEAFF
- - TRBJ1-5 15 TRBV7-2 TGTGCCAGCAGCTCCCTGGACAGCCTCAATCAGCCCCAGCATTTT CASSSLDSLNQPQHF
TRBD1 - TRBJ1-5 15 TRBV6-2/TRBV6-3 TGTGCCAGCAGTTACACTCGGACAGGGGCTTCGCCCCAGCATTTT CASSYTRTGASPQHF